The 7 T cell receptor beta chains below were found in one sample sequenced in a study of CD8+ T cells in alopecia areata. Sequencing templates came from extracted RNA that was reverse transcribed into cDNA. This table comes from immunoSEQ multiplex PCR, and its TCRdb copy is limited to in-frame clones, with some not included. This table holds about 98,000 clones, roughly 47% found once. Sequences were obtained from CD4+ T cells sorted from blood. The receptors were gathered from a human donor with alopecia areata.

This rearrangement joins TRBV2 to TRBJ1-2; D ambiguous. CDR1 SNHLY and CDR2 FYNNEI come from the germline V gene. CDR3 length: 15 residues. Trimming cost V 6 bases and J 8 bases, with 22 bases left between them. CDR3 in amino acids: CASRRQYRAPWGYTF. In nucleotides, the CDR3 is TGTGCCAGCAGGAGACAATACAGAGCTCCTTGGGGCTACACCTTC.

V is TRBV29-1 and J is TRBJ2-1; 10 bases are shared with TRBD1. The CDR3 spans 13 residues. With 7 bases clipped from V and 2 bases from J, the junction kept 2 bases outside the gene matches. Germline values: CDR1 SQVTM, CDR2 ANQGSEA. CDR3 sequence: CSAGQGAYNEQFF. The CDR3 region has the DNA TGCAGCGCCGGACAGGGGGCCTACAATGAGCAGTTCTTC.

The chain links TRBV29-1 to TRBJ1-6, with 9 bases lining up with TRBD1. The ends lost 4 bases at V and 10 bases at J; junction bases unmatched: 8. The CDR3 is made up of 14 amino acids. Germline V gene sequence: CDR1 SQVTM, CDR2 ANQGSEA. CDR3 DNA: TGCAGCGTTGCCCTTGGACAGGGGAACTCACCCCTCCACTTT. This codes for CSVALGQGNSPLHF. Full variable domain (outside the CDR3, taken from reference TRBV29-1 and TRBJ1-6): SAVISQKPSRDICQRGTSLTIQCQVDSQVTMMFWYRQQPGQSLTLIATANQGSEATYESGFVIDKFPISRPNLTFSTLTVSNMSPEDSSIYLCSVALGQGNSPLHFGNGTRLTVT.

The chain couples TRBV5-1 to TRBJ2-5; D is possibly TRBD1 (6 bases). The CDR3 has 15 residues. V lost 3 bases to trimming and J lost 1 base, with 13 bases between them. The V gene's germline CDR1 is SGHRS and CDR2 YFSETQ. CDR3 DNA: TGCGCCAGCAGCTACGGGATCAGGGGCCAAGAGACCCAGTACTTC. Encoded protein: CASSYGIRGQETQYF.

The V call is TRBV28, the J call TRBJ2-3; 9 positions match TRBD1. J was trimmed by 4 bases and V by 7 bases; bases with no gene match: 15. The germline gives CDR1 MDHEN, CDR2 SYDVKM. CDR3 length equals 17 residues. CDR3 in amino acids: CASIAEGWTGVADTQYF. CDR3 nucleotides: TGTGCCAGCATCGCCGAAGGGTGGACAGGGGTTGCAGATACGCAGTATTTT. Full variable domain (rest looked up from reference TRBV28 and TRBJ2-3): DVKVTQSSRYLVKRTGEKVFLECVQDMDHENMFWYRQDPGLGLRLIYFSYDVKMKEKGDIPEGYSVSREKKERFSLILESASTNQTSMYLCASIAEGWTGVADTQYFGPGTRLTVL.

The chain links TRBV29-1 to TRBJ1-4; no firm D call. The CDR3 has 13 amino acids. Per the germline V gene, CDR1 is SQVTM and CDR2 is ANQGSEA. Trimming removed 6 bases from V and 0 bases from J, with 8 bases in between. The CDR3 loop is CSVRPATNEKLFF. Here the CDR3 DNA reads TGCAGCGTAAGACCTGCAACTAATGAAAAACTGTTTTTT.

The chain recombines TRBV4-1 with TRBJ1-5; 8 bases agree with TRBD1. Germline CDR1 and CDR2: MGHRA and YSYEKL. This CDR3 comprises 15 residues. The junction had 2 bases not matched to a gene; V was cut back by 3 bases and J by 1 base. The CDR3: CASSHGQGSNQPQHF. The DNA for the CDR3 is TGCGCCAGCAGCCACGGACAGGGAAGCAATCAGCCCCAGCATTTT.